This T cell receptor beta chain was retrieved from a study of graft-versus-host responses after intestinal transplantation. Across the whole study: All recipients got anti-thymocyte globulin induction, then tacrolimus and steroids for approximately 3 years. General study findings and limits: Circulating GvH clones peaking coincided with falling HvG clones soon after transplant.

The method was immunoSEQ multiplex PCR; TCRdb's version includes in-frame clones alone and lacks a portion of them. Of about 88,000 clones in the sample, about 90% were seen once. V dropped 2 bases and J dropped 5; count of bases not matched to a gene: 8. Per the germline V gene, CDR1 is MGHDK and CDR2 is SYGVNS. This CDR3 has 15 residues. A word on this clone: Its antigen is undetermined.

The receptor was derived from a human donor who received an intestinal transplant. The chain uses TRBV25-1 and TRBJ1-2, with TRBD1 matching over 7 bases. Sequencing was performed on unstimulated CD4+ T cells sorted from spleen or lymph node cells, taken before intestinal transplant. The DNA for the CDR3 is TGTGCCAGCAGTGAAGTAGGGGGCCCCTCTTATGGCTACACCTTC. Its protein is CASSEVGGPSYGYTF.